The 12 T cell receptor beta chains below were found in one sample sequenced in a study of CD8+CD57+ T cells in acquired aplastic anemia (dated by TCRdb to between 2017 and 2018). Sequencing was carried out with an Illumina HiSeq 2000. Genomic DNA was used as template for profiling of TCR beta VDJ combinations and CDR3 sequences. The raw public data were reprocessed by TCRdb itself: fastp quality trimming at Q25, MiXCR clonotype calling, in-frame beta chains only. Entries are consolidated by CDR3 protein sequence, retaining the most common genes and DNA. For this sample the table gives more than 250,000 distinct CDR3 sequences, of which about 56% were detected only once. Roughly 8% of the sample goes to the ten largest clones. Sequencing used sorted CD4+, CD8+, or CD8+CD57+ T cells (not recorded which) from PBMCs. All receptors come from a human donor with severe aplastic anemia or a healthy control (not recorded which).

This clonotype was counted at least ten times. The chain links TRBV20-1 to TRBJ1-2; 10 positions agree with TRBD1. With 0 bases clipped from V and 2 bases from J, the junction kept 9 bases outside the gene matches. Germline V lookup: CDR1 DFQATT, CDR2 SNEGSKA (reference sequence). This CDR3 is built from 17 residues. The CDR3, as DNA: TGCAGTGCTAGAGACAATCGGGACAGGGGTTCCAACTATGGCTACACCTTC. Translation gives CSARDNRDRGSNYGYTF.

The gene calls are TRBV20-1 and TRBJ2-7; D not certain. Germline V gene data show CDR1 as DFQATT and CDR2 as SNEGSKA (reference sequence). V lost 4 bases and J 0 bases, leaving 16 bases between the germline ends. The CDR3 loop spans 15 amino acids. As DNA, the CDR3 is TGCAGTGCTACCACACCCCAGGCAAGCTCCTACGAGCAGTACTTC. Its translation is CSATTPQASSYEQYF.

This sequence joins TRBV2 and TRBJ1-5, with 7 bases aligning to TRBD1. Germline CDR1 reads SNHLY; CDR2 reads FYNNEI. V trimming: 2 bases; J trimming: 6 bases; junction bases outside the gene matches: 16. The CDR3 runs 18 residues. DNA for the CDR3: TGTGCCAGCAGTGAATTTGGGGACAGTCTGGTTTTGGGTCAGCCCCAGCATTTT. Amino acid sequence: CASSEFGDSLVLGQPQHF.

The chain joins TRBV20-1 to TRBJ1-5, with D possibly matching TRBD1 (5 bases). Germline assignment: CDR1 DFQATT and CDR2 SNEGSKA (reference sequence). The CDR3 length is 15 residues. V was trimmed by 2 bases and J by 7 bases, leaving 18 bases between them. CDR3 in DNA: TGCAGTGCTAGACCCCCTCCGGGGGAGGAGCAGCCCCAGCATTTT. Encoded protein: CSARPPPGEEQPQHF.

The V and J genes are TRBV5-4 and TRBJ2-7; 11 bases map to TRBD2. The CDR3 contains 15 residues. The V gene end was trimmed by 3 bases and the J gene end by 2 bases; junction bases not matched to a gene: 4. Germline-derived CDR1 and CDR2 are SGHNT and YYREEE (reference sequence). The CDR3 is CASSSRLAGTYEQYF. DNA of the CDR3: TGTGCCAGCAGCTCCCGACTAGCGGGAACCTACGAGCAGTACTTC.

This clonotype was counted between two and nine times. This rearrangement joins TRBV19 to TRBJ1-1; TRBD1 might be the D (5 bases). The V end lost 7 bases, the J end lost 0 bases, and 9 bases lay between the germline ends. Germline CDR1 LNHDA, CDR2 SQIVND (reference sequence). This CDR3 spans 13 amino acids. CDR3 nucleotide sequence: TGTGCCAGTACCAAGGGGCTGAACACTGAAGCTTTCTTT. Amino acid sequence: CASTKGLNTEAFF.

This chain links TRBV5-1 with TRBJ1-6; tentatively, D is TRBD1 (6 bases). The CDR3 totals 16 residues. V was shortened by 3 bases and J by 4 bases, with 14 bases between the two germline ends. CDR1 is SGHRS and CDR2 is YFSETQ in the germline V gene. The CDR3 region is CASSSDSPSYNSPLHF. CDR3 sequence (DNA): TGCGCCAGCAGCTCGGACAGCCCTTCGTATAATTCACCCCTCCACTTT. The full variable domain, in which reference TRBV5-1 and TRBJ1-6 provide the parts outside the CDR3, is KAGVTQTPRYLIKTRGQQVTLSCSPISGHRSVSWYQQTPGQGLQFLFEYFSETQRNKGNFPGRFSGRQFSNSRSEMNVSTLELGDSALYLCASSSDSPSYNSPLHFGNGTRLTVT.

Many counts were recorded for this clonotype. The CDR3 DNA is TGCGCCAGCCGCGCTTCCGGGACTAGCGGGGGGGCGCTTGAGACCCAGTACTTC. Protein sequence: CASRASGTSGGALETQYF. The J gene is TRBJ2-5, the V gene TRBV10-1, with TRBD2 matching over 16 bases. The trim removed 8 bases at V and 5 bases at J, leaving 14 bases unmatched. Germline CDR1 and CDR2: WNHNN and SYGVQD (reference sequence). This CDR3 spans 18 amino acids.

J is TRBJ2-2 and V is TRBV12-3 or TRBV12-4, with 9 bases lining up with TRBD1. The CDR3 length is 14 residues. Losses at the gene ends were 4 bases for V and 4 bases for J; bases not matched to a gene: 1. This CDR3 reads CASSWTGATGELFF. In DNA form, the CDR3 reads TGTGCCAGCAGTTGGACAGGGGCCACCGGGGAGCTGTTTTTT.

This clonotype has only a few counts. This chain uses TRBV20-1 with TRBJ2-1, with 9 positions matching TRBD2. Germline assignment: CDR1 DFQATT and CDR2 SNEGSKA (reference sequence). There are 14 residues in the CDR3. V was clipped by 6 bases and J by 8 bases; unmatched bases: 11. CDR3 bases: TGCAGTGCCACTCCAAGCGGGGGGCGGTATGAGCAGTTCTTC. It translates to CSATPSGGRYEQFF.

This clonotype has ten or more counts. This chain links TRBV12-3 or TRBV12-4 with TRBJ2-5, with D maybe TRBD2 (7 bases). The length of the CDR3 is 15 residues. V was clipped by 2 bases and J by 5 bases, with 15 bases between them. CDR3 in amino acids: CASSLMGGGRETQYF. CDR3 in DNA: TGTGCCAGCAGTTTAATGGGGGGGGGCCGGGAGACCCAGTACTTC.

The chain links TRBV15 to TRBJ1-5, with D unclear. This CDR3 has 17 residues. V was pared by 0 bases and J by 0 bases, with 12 bases between. Germline values: CDR1 LNHNV, CDR2 YYDKDF (reference sequence). Here the CDR3 DNA reads TGTGCCACCAGCAGAGATACAGAAGGTCATAGCAATCAGCCCCAGCATTTT. It specifies CATSRDTEGHSNQPQHF.